Shown below are 21 T cell receptor beta chains from a single sample sequenced in a study of T-cell reconstitution after alpha-beta-depleted transplantation in children. Unique molecular identifiers were built into the TCRbeta library. MiXCR, run by TCRdb on the PCR reads, gives a single entry per CDR3 protein. The table shows about a million distinct CDR3 sequences, with roughly 31% occurring only once. This specimen consisted of PBMCs, mostly from graft donor cells, obtained 360 days after TCRalphabeta/CD19-depleted stem cell transplant. Every receptor here comes from a boy younger than two who had a stem cell transplant for SCID, so the T cells may come from the graft donor.

In its sample, this clonotype was seen a few times. This sequence joins TRBV28 and TRBJ1-1, with TRBD1 as a possible D gene (5 bases). This CDR3 is built from 11 residues. Germline V CDR1 and CDR2: MDHEN, SYDVKM. V was trimmed by 8 bases and J by 7 bases, leaving 11 bases between them. The CDR3 is CASGTTREAFF. As DNA, the CDR3 is TGTGCCAGCGGGACTACGCGTGAAGCTTTCTTT. The variable domain in full, with the rest retrieved from reference TRBV28 and TRBJ1-1, is DVKVTQSSRYLVKRTGEKVFLECVQDMDHENMFWYRQDPGLGLRLIYFSYDVKMKEKGDIPEGYSVSREKKERFSLILESASTNQTSMYLCASGTTREAFFGQGTRLTVV.

V is TRBV27 and J is TRBJ2-4; TRBD2 agrees at 7 bases. Looked up from germline, CDR1 is MNHEY and CDR2 is SMNVEV (reference sequence). Trimming at V came to 6 bases and at J to 0 bases, leaving 8 bases not matched to a gene. This CDR3 comprises 16 residues. The CDR3 DNA follows: TGTGCCAGCAGACCCTCGGGAGGTGTAGCCAAAAACATTCAGTACTTC. Protein sequence: CASRPSGGVAKNIQYF.

This clonotype has at least ten counts. This chain uses TRBV29-1 with TRBJ1-2; no definite D call. Germline V gives CDR1 SQVTM, CDR2 ANQGSEA. The CDR3 runs to 13 residues. Trimming removed 1 base at V and 2 bases at J, with 8 bases between. The CDR3 region has the DNA TGCAGCGTTGAAGTCGGACGAAACTATGGCTACACCTTC. As protein: CSVEVGRNYGYTF.

This chain joins TRBV12-5 and TRBJ2-1; D may be TRBD2 (6 bases). Germline-derived CDR1 and CDR2 are LGHNT and FRNRAP. The CDR3 covers 14 residues. V was pared by 2 bases and J by 4 bases, with 9 bases between. CDR3: CASGLQTSYNEQFF. The DNA for the CDR3 is TGTGCTAGTGGTTTGCAGACTAGTTACAATGAGCAGTTCTTC. Combining the CDR3 with reference TRBV12-5 and TRBJ2-1 gives the whole variable domain DARVTQTPRHKVTEMGQEVTMRCQPILGHNTVFWYRQTMMQGLELLAYFRNRAPLDDSGMPKDRFSAEMPDATLATLKIQPSEPRDSAVYFCASGLQTSYNEQFFGPGTRLTVL.

This clonotype was observed a handful of times. V usage is TRBV3-1 and J usage is TRBJ2-3; possibly TRBD2 for D (5 bases). The ends were cut back, 0 bases at V and 6 bases at J, with 13 bases in the middle. The germline gives CDR1 LGHDT, CDR2 YNNKEL (reference sequence). The CDR3 consists of 15 residues. DNA of the CDR3: TGTGCCAGCAGCCAAGAACTCCTAGCTGCTGATACGCAGTATTTT. Encoded protein: CASSQELLAADTQYF.

This clonotype was detected a few times. This chain joins TRBV7-2 and TRBJ2-7; D is undetermined. From germline, CDR1 is SGHTA and CDR2 FQGNSA. CDR3 length: 15 residues. Between the trimmed V and J ends, which lost 1 base and 3 bases, there was a span of 13 bases. The CDR3 DNA is TGTGCCAGCAGCTTAGTCCCGGGTGCGATCTACGAGCAGTACTTC. Its protein product is CASSLVPGAIYEQYF.

This clonotype has more than one count but fewer than ten. This chain joins TRBV27 and TRBJ2-7; a weak D match, TRBD2 (6 bases). There are 13 residues in the CDR3. CDR1 is MNHEY, CDR2 SMNVEV, per germline (reference sequence). Trimming shortened V by 5 bases and J by 3 bases, and 11 bases separated the two germline ends. In DNA form, the CDR3 reads TGTGCCAGCAGTCCGATGACTAGCTACGAGCAGTACTTC. Protein product: CASSPMTSYEQYF.

This clonotype was picked up a small number of times. This chain uses TRBV4-3 with TRBJ2-5; 13 bases are shared with TRBD2. CDR1 is LGHNA, CDR2 YSLEER, per germline. The CDR3 runs 20 residues. V trimming: 1 base; J trimming: 4 bases; junction bases outside the gene matches: 15. CDR3 in amino acids: CASSQVTSGGAGAVRETQYF. CDR3 in DNA: TGCGCCAGCAGCCAAGTAACTAGCGGGGGGGCCGGGGCAGTCCGAGAGACCCAGTACTTC.

The rearrangement links TRBV10-3 to TRBJ2-7; D unclear. This CDR3 is built from 15 residues. V lost 3 bases and J 2 bases, leaving 14 bases between the germline ends. Germline values: CDR1 ENHRY, CDR2 SYGVKD. CDR3 DNA sequence: TGTGCCATCAGTGATGTGTCATACAGTACCTACGAGCAGTACTTC. Amino acid sequence: CAISDVSYSTYEQYF.

The chain links TRBV5-1 to TRBJ1-2, with 7 bases identical to TRBD1. The germline CDR1 and CDR2 sequences are SGHRS and YFSETQ. The CDR3 loop spans 13 amino acids. The J segment lost 7 bases and the V segment lost 4 bases, leaving 7 bases of the junction unmatched. This CDR3 reads CASSVEGAVGYTF. The CDR3 region has the DNA TGCGCCAGCAGCGTCGAGGGGGCGGTTGGCTACACCTTC.

The chain links TRBV20-1 to TRBJ1-4; 7 bases are a match to TRBD1. CDR1 and CDR2 from the germline V gene are DFQATT and SNEGSKA (reference sequence). The CDR3 runs to 13 residues. V was clipped by 6 bases and J by 8 bases; unmatched bases: 9. CDR3 coding DNA: TGCAGTGCGGCGGAGGGGGCGGCAGAAAAACTGTTTTTT. Translating gives CSAAEGAAEKLFF.

The rearrangement links TRBV5-1 to TRBJ2-5, with a weak D call TRBD2 (6 bases). This CDR3 spans 12 amino acids. Germline CDR1 is SGHRS and CDR2 is YFSETQ. Trimming removed 7 bases at V and 5 bases at J, with 12 bases between. The CDR3 sequence is CASAAEGETQYF. The CDR3 DNA is TGCGCCAGCGCGGCGGAGGGTGAGACCCAGTACTTC.

This chain joins TRBV4-2 and TRBJ2-3, with TRBD2 as a possible D gene (6 bases). Germline lookup yields CDR1 LGHNA and CDR2 YNFKEQ. Deletions cut 1 base from V and 6 bases from J, with 14 bases between. The CDR3 runs 15 residues. In DNA form, the CDR3 reads TGTGCCAGCAGCCAAGCTCGGGGGTGGGAGGATACGCAGTATTTT. Translated: CASSQARGWEDTQYF.

The table lists this clonotype with a few counts. CDR3 amino acids: CASSYSTTPYYEQYF. The CDR3 DNA sequence: TGTGCCAGCAGTTACTCGACAACTCCATACTACGAGCAGTACTTC. The rearrangement links TRBV6-2 or TRBV6-3 to TRBJ2-7; no clear D. Trimming removed 0 bases at V and 3 bases at J, with 12 bases between. Germline CDR1 is MNHEY and CDR2 is SVGEGT. This CDR3 has 15 amino acids.

This chain uses TRBV29-1 with TRBJ1-2; 7 bases match TRBD1. Looked up from germline, CDR1 is SQVTM and CDR2 is ANQGSEA. The CDR3 has 13 amino acids. Trimming cost V 6 bases and J 3 bases; bases outside gene matches: 7. The CDR3 spells CSVRTGGDYGYTF. CDR3 DNA: TGCAGCGTCCGGACAGGAGGGGACTATGGCTACACCTTC.

This clonotype was counted a few times. The chain links TRBV12-3 or TRBV12-4 to TRBJ1-2, with D maybe TRBD1 (5 bases). CDR3 length: 14 amino acids. The ends were cut back, 2 bases at V and 4 bases at J, with 11 bases in the middle. The CDR3 coding sequence is TGTGCCAGCAGTTTACGGGCCGGGGGCTATGGCTACACCTTC. It encodes CASSLRAGGYGYTF.

V gene TRBV19 combines with J gene TRBJ2-1; 8 nucleotides agree with TRBD2. The CDR3 is 13 amino acids. The V and J ends lost 8 bases and 2 bases, in that order; junction bases with no gene match: 2. Germline lookup yields CDR1 LNHDA and CDR2 SQIVND (reference sequence). The CDR3 sequence is CASAGGAYNEQFF. CDR3 nucleotides: TGTGCCAGTGCCGGGGGGGCCTACAATGAGCAGTTCTTC.

V gene TRBV29-1 combines with J gene TRBJ2-1; D might be TRBD2 (6 bases). V dropped 8 bases and J dropped 3 bases, with 17 bases sitting between them. Germline CDR1 and CDR2: SQVTM and ANQGSEA. The length of the CDR3 is 14 residues. CDR3 nucleotide sequence: TGCAGCCATTTCTTCGGGACTCTCTACAATGAGCAGTTCTTC. Protein product: CSHFFGTLYNEQFF.

This clonotype was seen only a few times. The chain combines TRBV5-1 with TRBJ2-6; a possible D gene is TRBD1 (6 bases). CDR1 SGHRS and CDR2 YFSETQ come from the germline V gene. V was shortened by 2 bases and J by 0 bases, with 18 bases between the two germline ends. This CDR3 is built from 19 residues. The DNA of the CDR3 is TGCGCCAGCAGCTTACAAGCCCCGGGACACCACTCTGGGGCCAACGTCCTGACTTTC. Amino acid sequence: CASSLQAPGHHSGANVLTF.

The chain carries TRBV7-2 and TRBJ2-4; 7 nucleotides match TRBD1. V dropped 0 bases and J dropped 7; count of bases not matched to a gene: 6. Per germline, CDR1 SGHTA and CDR2 FQGNSA. There are 15 residues in the CDR3. Written as DNA, the CDR3 is TGTGCCAGCAGCTTAGCGGGCGACAGGGAGAACATTCAGTACTTC. It specifies CASSLAGDRENIQYF.

This clonotype was observed a few times. CDR3 loop: CASAGRGGRSSDEQFF. The CDR3 region has the DNA TGCGCCAGCGCCGGGCGGGGGGGCCGGTCTAGCGATGAGCAGTTCTTC. The chain employs TRBV5-1 and TRBJ2-1, with 9 bases aligning to TRBD2. J was trimmed by 8 bases and V by 7 bases; bases with no gene match: 16. Germline V gene lookup returns CDR1 SGHRS and CDR2 YFSETQ. This CDR3 is built from 16 residues.